This entry concerns a single TCR beta chain. Which antigen it targets is not known. The sample holds no much larger clone one base away, and base qualities are not on file. The sample belongs to a study of control samples from healthy donors and cancer patients (dated by TCRdb to the early 2020s). CDR1 and CDR2 are drawn from the germline V gene: SGHRS, YFSETQ. V loses 0 bases of germline sequence and J loses 4 bases, and the interval between the two ends is 13 bases. The CDR3 holds 15 amino acids from the cysteine to the phenylalanine. Only the CDR3 DNA is retained, 45 bases long and in frame from the first base. The receptor library was made with the immunoSEQ multiplex PCR assay. TCRdb's version of the immuneACCESS table is confined to in-frame rearrangements and falls short of the full clone set. An unresolved V gene accounts for under half of the shortfall where checked; the remainder is of unknown origin. This sample gives around 140,000 clones in total; about 89% of them show up just once. Jointly, the top ten make up under 9% of the sample.

The rearranged segments are TRBV5-1 and TRBJ1-1; matching of 6 bases hints at TRBD1 as the D gene. This TCR came from a young man in good health. Sequencing was performed on blood. The DNA is TGCGCCAGCAGCTTGGATTGGGGGCGCGGCACTGAAGCTTTCTTT. The translation is CASSLDWGRGTEAFF. With the portions outside the CDR3 filled from the reference TRBV5-1 and TRBJ1-1 genes, the complete variable region becomes KAGVTQTPRYLIKTRGQQVTLSCSPISGHRSVSWYQQTPGQGLQFLFEYFSETQRNKGNFPGRFSGRQFSNSRSEMNVSTLELGDSALYLCASSLDWGRGTEAFFGQGTRLTVV.